This TCR beta chain is from a study of blood T cell repertoires in COVID-19. The germline V gene has CDR1 LGHDT and CDR2 YNNKEL (reference sequence). Trimming took 5 bases from V and 1 from J, leaving 11 bases between them. The CDR3 runs to 14 residues. Data came from immunoSEQ multiplex PCR; TCRdb stores just in-frame clones and leaves some out. The table has about 440,000 clones, about nine tenths seen once. The sample taken for sequencing was PBMCs or T cells enriched from blood (not recorded which). The chain links TRBV3-1 (or the pseudogene TRBV3-2) to TRBJ1-1; perhaps TRBD1 as D (5 bases). The receptor comes from a man aged 18 to 29 who had recovered from COVID-19. The DNA for the CDR3 is TGTGCCAGCAGCTTGGAGCAGGGGAACACTGAAGCTTTCTTT. Its protein product is CASSLEQGNTEAFF.